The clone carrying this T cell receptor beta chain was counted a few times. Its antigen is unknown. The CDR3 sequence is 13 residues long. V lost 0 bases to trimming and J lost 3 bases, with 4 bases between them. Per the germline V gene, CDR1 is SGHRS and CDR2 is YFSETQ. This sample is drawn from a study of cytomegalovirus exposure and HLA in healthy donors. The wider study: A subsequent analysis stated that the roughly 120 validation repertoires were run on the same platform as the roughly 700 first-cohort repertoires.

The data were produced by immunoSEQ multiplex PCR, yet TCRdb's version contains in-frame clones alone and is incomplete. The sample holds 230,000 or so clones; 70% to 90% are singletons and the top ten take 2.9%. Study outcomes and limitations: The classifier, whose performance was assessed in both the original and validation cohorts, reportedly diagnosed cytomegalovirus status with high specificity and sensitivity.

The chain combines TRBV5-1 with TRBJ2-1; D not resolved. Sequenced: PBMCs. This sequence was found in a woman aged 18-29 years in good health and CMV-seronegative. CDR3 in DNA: TGCGCCAGCAGCTTGGGAGACTACAATGAGCAGTTCTTC. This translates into CASSLGDYNEQFF.